Sequencing of this T cell receptor (beta chain) was carried out in a study of cytomegalovirus exposure and HLA in healthy donors. Study information: Genetic ancestry analysis placed around four fifths of the 398 donors that were genotyped in the Caucasian-associated cluster. Study-level findings and limits: There were some 150 TCR beta chains listed as cytomegalovirus-associated. Sequencing depth roughly uniform across donors was assumed in presence/absence analyses.

Of note for this clone: Its target is not known.

V was cut by 11 bases and J by 4 bases, with 11 bases left in between. Germline CDR1 MNHEY, CDR2 SVGAGI. The CDR3 runs to 11 residues. Primers: 60 Vbeta forward and 13 Jbeta reverse. Profiling relied on immunoSEQ multiplex PCR, and the TCRdb table lists in-frame clones only, not all of them. The table records some 130,000 clones, roughly 82% of them present only once. The chain combines TRBV6-5 with TRBJ1-2; D not certain. This TCR was recovered from a male donor in good health and CMV-seropositive. The specimen sequenced was PBMCs. The CDR3 loop reads CASQDSYGYTF. In nucleotides, the CDR3 is TGTGCCTCGCAGGATAGCTATGGCTACACCTTC.